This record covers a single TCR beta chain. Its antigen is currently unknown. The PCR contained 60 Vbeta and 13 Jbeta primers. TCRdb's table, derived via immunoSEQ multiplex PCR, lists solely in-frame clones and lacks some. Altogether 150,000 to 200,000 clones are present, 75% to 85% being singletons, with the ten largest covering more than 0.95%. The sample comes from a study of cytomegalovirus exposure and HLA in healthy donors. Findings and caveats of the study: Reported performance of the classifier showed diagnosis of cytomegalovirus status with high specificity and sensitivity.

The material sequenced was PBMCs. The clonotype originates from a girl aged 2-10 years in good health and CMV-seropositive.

The CDR3, as DNA: TGTGCCAGCAGGGCCCCCCGTACCTACGAGCAGTACTTC. Protein: CASRAPRTYEQYF. V is TRBV6-5 and J is TRBJ2-7; D gene ambiguous. The CDR3 loop spans 13 amino acids. The germline CDR1 and CDR2 sequences are MNHEY and SVGAGI. The V end lost 6 bases, the J end lost 2 bases, and 11 bases lay between the germline ends.